This is a list of T cell receptor beta chains from one sample in a study of CD4 T cells in relation to SARS-CoV-2 and coronaviruses. Measured with immunoSEQ multiplex PCR; TCRdb has only the in-frame clones, and not every one. The top ten hold roughly 11% of the sample, which has 20,000 to 25,000 clones, under 70% seen once. No antigen is known for these receptors. The sample taken for sequencing was CD4+ T cells from PBMCs, cultured in vitro. Receptors were obtained from a human donor in good health. The CDR3 runs from the conserved cysteine through the conserved F or W. The D gene is left open where the match is weak. The listing skips clone size in some rows; elsewhere it reads once, few, many or a size class.

TRBJ1-4	.	TRBV5-1	.	CASSWDGDNEKLFF	TGCGCCAGCAGCTGGGACGGAGATAATGAAAAACTGTTTTTT
TRBJ2-7	TRBD2	TRBV27	few	CASSSLAGGVYEQYF	TGTGCCAGCAGTTCACTAGCGGGGGGAGTCTACGAGCAGTACTTC
TRBJ2-3	TRBD1	TRBV5-1	.	CASSPGQGMADTQYF	TGCGCCAGCAGTCCCGGACAGGGGATGGCAGATACGCAGTATTTT
TRBJ2-1	.	TRBV20-1	.	CSASRLIDYNEQFF	TGCAGTGCTAGTCGACTAATCGACTACAATGAGCAGTTCTTC
TRBJ1-2	TRBD1	TRBV2	.	CASMVPDRGYNYGYTF	TGTGCCAGCATGGTCCCGGACAGGGGCTATAACTATGGCTACACCTTC
TRBJ1-1	TRBD1	TRBV28	few	CASRGTVTEAFF	TGTGCCAGCAGGGGGACAGTGACTGAAGCTTTCTTT
TRBJ2-7	.	TRBV3-1/TRBV3-2	.	CASSQVGDYEQYF	TGTGCCAGCAGCCAAGTGGGGGACTACGAGCAGTACTTC
TRBJ1-5	.	TRBV6-1	.	CASSEGSGSWGRGNQPQHF	TGTGCCAGCAGTGAAGGGTCTGGTTCCTGGGGACGTGGCAATCAGCCCCAGCATTTT
TRBJ2-3	.	TRBV2	.	CASRGLTDTQYF	TGTGCCAGCAGGGGCCTCACAGATACGCAGTATTTT
TRBJ2-5	TRBD2	TRBV5-4	once	CASSLPGTNGETQYF	TGTGCCAGCAGCCTACCCGGGACTAACGGGGAGACCCAGTACTTC
TRBJ2-3	.	TRBV5-1	.	CASSPNGADTQYF	TGCGCCAGCAGCCCAAATGGGGCAGATACGCAGTATTTT
TRBJ2-7	TRBD2	TRBV6-5	.	CASERGYEQYF	TGTGCCAGCGAGCGGGGTTACGAGCAGTACTTC
TRBJ1-6	.	TRBV5-1	.	CASSLNPGRDNSPLHF	TGCGCCAGCAGCTTAAACCCCGGACGGGATAATTCACCCCTCCACTTT
TRBJ2-2	TRBD2	TRBV29-1	.	CSVRLAGGPAGELFF	TGCAGCGTTCGACTAGCGGGAGGGCCTGCCGGGGAGCTGTTTTTT
TRBJ2-3	TRBD1	TRBV5-1	.	CASSLVRRTGLTDTQYF	TGCGCCAGCAGCTTGGTCAGGCGGACAGGCCTCACAGATACGCAGTATTTT
TRBJ1-6	TRBD1	TRBV15	.	CATSRDIGTGGSPLHF	TGTGCCACCAGCAGAGATATTGGGACAGGGGGTTCACCCCTCCACTTT
TRBJ2-1	.	TRBV6-5	few	CASSYLRLVRNEQFF	TGTGCCAGCAGTTACTTGCGACTAGTTAGGAATGAGCAGTTCTTC
TRBJ2-3	.	TRBV7-2	medium-sized	CASSPILQTDTQYF	TGTGCCAGCAGCCCCATACTCCAGACAGATACGCAGTATTTT
TRBJ1-2	.	TRBV29-1	.	CSVAREATYGYTF	TGCAGCGTAGCCCGGGAGGCCACCTATGGCTACACCTTC
TRBJ1-5	.	TRBV3-1/TRBV3-2	few	CASSQDQDSNQPQHF	TGTGCCAGCAGCCAGGACCAGGATAGCAATCAGCCCCAGCATTTT
TRBJ2-7	.	TRBV4-1	.	CASSPPAIAYEQYF	TGCGCCAGCAGCCCTCCGGCCATCGCCTACGAGCAGTACTTC
TRBJ2-1	.	TRBV11-2	.	CASSLGDGLYGQFF	TGTGCCAGCAGCTTAGGGGACGGTCTCTATGGGCAGTTCTTC
TRBJ2-1	.	TRBV2	few	CASTLDGNEQFF	TGTGCCAGCACCTTAGACGGCAATGAGCAGTTCTTC
TRBJ2-3	TRBD2	TRBV7-8	.	CASSLGTTSFWTDTQYF	TGTGCCAGCAGCTTAGGCACGACTAGCTTTTGGACAGATACGCAGTATTTT
TRBJ2-7	TRBD2	TRBV5-4	.	CASSRGTSLYEQYF	TGTGCCAGCAGCCGCGGGACTAGCCTCTACGAGCAGTACTTC
TRBJ1-5	TRBD1	TRBV11-2	few	CASSSGTGRGQPQHF	TGTGCCAGCAGCTCCGGGACAGGGCGCGGTCAGCCCCAGCATTTT
TRBJ2-3	.	TRBV9	.	CASSVGAEAGARDTQYF	TGTGCCAGCAGCGTAGGGGCGGAGGCGGGGGCGCGCGATACGCAGTATTTT
TRBJ2-7	TRBD1	TRBV4-2	once	CASSQETGYYEQYF	TGTGCCAGCAGCCAAGAGACAGGGTACTACGAGCAGTACTTC
TRBJ2-3	.	TRBV6-2/TRBV6-3	.	CASSLTTPRTDTQYF	TGTGCCAGCAGTTTGACCACGCCGCGCACAGATACGCAGTATTTT
TRBJ1-6	TRBD1	TRBV7-3	.	CASSLTGDRANSPLHF	TGTGCCAGCAGCTTAACGGGGGACAGGGCTAATTCACCCCTCCACTTT
TRBJ1-2	.	TRBV10-3	.	CAISDPRRGDGYTF	TGTGCCATCAGTGATCCGAGGAGGGGGGATGGCTACACTTTC
TRBJ2-6	.	TRBV5-5	.	CASSYSLGGPISGANVLTF	TGTGCCAGCAGCTATTCTTTGGGGGGCCCAATCTCTGGGGCCAACGTCCTGACTTTC
TRBJ1-6	.	TRBV19	once	CASSTGQSYNSPLHF	TGTGCCAGTAGTACCGGACAGTCCTATAATTCACCCCTCCACTTT
TRBJ1-4	.	TRBV12-3/TRBV12-4	.	CASSLSANEKLFF	TGTGCCAGCAGTTTGTCCGCTAATGAAAAACTGTTTTTT
TRBJ1-6	.	TRBV6-6	.	CASSWARALNSPLHF	TGTGCCAGCAGTTGGGCCCGGGCCTTAAATTCACCCCTCCACTTT
TRBJ2-7	.	TRBV3-1/TRBV3-2	.	CASSQVSGNYEQYF	TGTGCCAGCAGCCAGGTTTCAGGGAACTACGAGCAGTACTTC
TRBJ1-2	TRBD1	TRBV2	large	CASSEGLTGNYGYTF	TGTGCCAGCAGTGAAGGCCTGACAGGGAACTATGGCTACACCTTC
TRBJ1-4	.	TRBV2	.	CASSDESDGKLFF	TGTGCCAGCAGTGACGAATCCGACGGAAAACTGTTTTTT
TRBJ2-7	TRBD2	TRBV4-3	few	CASSLRLAGDYEQYF	TGCGCCAGCAGCCTAAGACTAGCGGGCGATTACGAGCAGTACTTC
TRBJ1-5	.	TRBV6-2/TRBV6-3	.	CASSYLVSNQPQHF	TGTGCCAGCAGTTACCTGGTGAGCAATCAGCCCCAGCATTTT
TRBJ2-3	.	TRBV2	.	CASTLLAIDTQYF	TGTGCCAGCACCCTACTAGCTATAGATACGCAGTATTTT
TRBJ2-3	.	TRBV7-2	.	CASTPQGPTDTQYF	TGTGCCAGCACCCCCCAGGGGCCTACAGATACGCAGTATTTT
TRBJ1-2	.	TRBV4-3	.	CASSQGTLGYTF	TGCGCCAGCAGCCAAGGTACACTGGGCTACACCTTC
TRBJ1-4	.	TRBV5-1	.	CASSLAGSEKLFF	TGCGCCAGCAGCTTGGCGGGGAGTGAAAAACTGTTTTTT